A selection of T cell receptor beta chains follows, all from one sample in a study of shared clonotypes between healthy human individuals. Repertoires were generated with immunoSEQ multiplex PCR, while TCRdb's copy carries only in-frame clones and drops some. Of around 2,000,000 clones in the sample, roughly 96% were seen once. Sample: naive CD4+ T cells sorted from blood. These TCRs come from a man between 18 and 35 years old in good health. CDR3s include the opening cysteine and the closing phenylalanine or tryptophan. Fields, in order: J gene, V gene, CDR3 protein.

TRBJ1-2 | TRBV5-5 | CASSFSNNYGYTF
TRBJ2-1 | TRBV27 | CASSLPGTKEFF
TRBJ1-6 | TRBV27 | CASRTQGLVSPLHF
TRBJ2-7 | TRBV21-1 | CASSKIGLAGEPEYEQYF
TRBJ2-1 | TRBV10-3 | CAISGLATEGSYNEQFF
TRBJ1-4 | TRBV18 | CASSPPGQRNEKLFF
TRBJ1-5 | TRBV6-1 | CASSEGTGNSNQPQHF
TRBJ2-7 | TRBV25-1 | CASSKGPRVSYEQYF
TRBJ2-7 | TRBV19 | CASSPGTVSFYEQYF
TRBJ2-7 | TRBV7-2 | CASSLQRGGSHEQYF
TRBJ2-1 | TRBV11-3 | CASSLGLAGYNEQFF
TRBJ2-7 | TRBV5-1 | CASSLVPGTDYEQYF
TRBJ2-1 | TRBV5-1 | CASSLVQSNEQFF
TRBJ1-3 | TRBV28 | CALQGAAGNTIYF
TRBJ2-7 | TRBV10-1 | CASSAAGLAGSHEQYF
TRBJ1-2 | TRBV2 | CASSEAGGGYGYTF
TRBJ2-3 | TRBV11-2 | CASSLGRHPRTDTQYF
TRBJ1-2 | TRBV9 | CASSVEGSYGYTF
TRBJ1-5 | TRBV10-3 | CAISGGQGDNQPQHF
TRBJ1-5 | TRBV4-1 | CASSQESSNQPQHF
TRBJ1-5 | TRBV2 | CASKGQGVNQPQHF
TRBJ1-2 | TRBV19 | CASSLATGFGYTF
TRBJ2-5 | TRBV11-2 | CASSPTRTQYF
TRBJ1-2 | TRBV19 | CASRTEGRLRYTF
TRBJ1-5 | TRBV7-3 | CASSSGTGQPQHF
TRBJ1-6 | TRBV14 | CASSLGQGIGASPLHF
TRBJ1-1 | TRBV15 | CATRGGTANTEAFF
TRBJ2-7 | TRBV9 | CASSPAGTGAYEQYF
TRBJ1-1 | TRBV6-5 | CASRWTGSAEAFF
TRBJ2-1 | TRBV7-2 | CASSLAGGGVYNEQFF
TRBJ2-3 | TRBV10-2 | CASGNVGGLPDTQYF
TRBJ1-4 | TRBV4-1 | CASSKKQDRDRAGEKLFF
TRBJ2-7 | TRBV4-1 | CASSLDRGYEQYF
TRBJ1-5 | TRBV29-1 | CSVDGLNQPQHF
TRBJ2-2 | TRBV9 | CASSVERQGSFGTGELFF
TRBJ2-5 | TRBV21-1 | CASSALTVVTQYF
TRBJ2-3 | TRBV28 | CASSLALVYTDTQYF
TRBJ2-2 | TRBV28 | CASSGQWITGELFF
TRBJ1-1 | TRBV25-1 | CASSEFEGGTEAFF
TRBJ2-7 | TRBV28 | CASSLGGSTPHEQYF
TRBJ2-7 | TRBV30 | CAWTSSRAGEQYF
TRBJ1-2 | TRBV30 | CAWTGNYGYTF
TRBJ2-1 | TRBV27 | CASSLRSGSNEQFF
TRBJ2-3 | TRBV7-9 | CASSPVGGRGRTTDTQYF
TRBJ1-1 | TRBV5-1 | CASRTGVGNTEAFF
TRBJ1-4 | TRBV29-1 | CSVVVPGRGEKLFF
TRBJ2-7 | TRBV19 | CASSPSPSYEQYF
TRBJ1-4 | TRBV4-3 | CASSQGDRGTEKLFF
TRBJ2-7 | TRBV6-1 | CASSEGPALKQYF
TRBJ2-1 | TRBV6-1 | CASRGRGTPNEQFF
TRBJ2-1 | TRBV19 | CASSMQSPLEQFF
TRBJ1-1 | TRBV14 | CASSRRGDWNEAFF
TRBJ2-7 | TRBV25-1 | CASSEQGDPHEQYF
TRBJ2-2 | TRBV5-1 | CASSWDLRLAGTGELFF
TRBJ2-2 | TRBV6-6 | CASSKDPNTGELFF